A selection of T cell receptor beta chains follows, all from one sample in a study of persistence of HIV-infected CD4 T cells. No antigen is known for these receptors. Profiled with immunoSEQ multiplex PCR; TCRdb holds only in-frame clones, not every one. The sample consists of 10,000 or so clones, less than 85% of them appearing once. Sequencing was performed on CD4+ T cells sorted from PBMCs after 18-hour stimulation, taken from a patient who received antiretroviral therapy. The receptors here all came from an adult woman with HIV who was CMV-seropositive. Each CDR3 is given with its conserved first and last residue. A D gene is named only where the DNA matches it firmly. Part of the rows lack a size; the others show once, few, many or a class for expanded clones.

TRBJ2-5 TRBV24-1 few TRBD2 TGTGCCACCAGTGATTTGCACAAAGCGGGGGTAGGGGAGACCCAGTACTTC CATSDLHKAGVGETQYF
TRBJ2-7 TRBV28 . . TGTGCCAGCCAAAACCTAGCCCTCTACGAGCAGTACTTC CASQNLALYEQYF
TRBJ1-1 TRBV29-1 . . TGCAGCGTTGTAGGGGGATTGGAGACTGAAGCTTTCTTT CSVVGGLETEAFF
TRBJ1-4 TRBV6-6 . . TGTGCCAGCAGTCCTGGACAGAAATTAGTACTTAATAATGAAAAACTGTTTTTT CASSPGQKLVLNNEKLFF
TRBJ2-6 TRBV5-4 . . TGTGCCAGCACCTCCGGGGCGTCTGGGGCCAACGTCCTGACTTTC CASTSGASGANVLTF
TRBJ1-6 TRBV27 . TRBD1 TGTGCCAGCTCAAAAGGGGACAGCCGAAATTCACCCCTCCACTTT CASSKGDSRNSPLHF
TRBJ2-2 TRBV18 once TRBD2 TGTGCCAGCTCACTCGGGACTACGACCGGGGAGCTGTTTTTT CASSLGTTTGELFF
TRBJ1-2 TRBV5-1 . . TGCGCCAGCAGCCCCCAGTCGGGGATACCACTTCGCTATGGCTACACCTTC CASSPQSGIPLRYGYTF
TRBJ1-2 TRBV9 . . TGTGCCAGCAGCGTAGGCGACAGCTCCTATGGCTACACCTTC CASSVGDSSYGYTF
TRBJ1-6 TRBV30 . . TGTGCCTGGAAGCGGGCCACCACGCCACCCCTCCACTTT CAWKRATTPPLHF
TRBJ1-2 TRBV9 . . TGTGCCAGCAGCGTAGCTTCCCAGGGCTATGGCTACACCTTC CASSVASQGYGYTF
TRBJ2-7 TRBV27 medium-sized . TGTGCCAGCGGGTTGGGAGCCTCCTACGAGCAGTACTTC CASGLGASYEQYF
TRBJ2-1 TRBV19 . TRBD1 TGTGCCAGTAGGACGACTTGGACAGGTCCAAATGAGCAGTTCTTC CASRTTWTGPNEQFF
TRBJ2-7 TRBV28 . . TGTGCCAGCAGTTCGTTTTGGGGGAGTATCCACGAGCAGTACTTC CASSSFWGSIHEQYF
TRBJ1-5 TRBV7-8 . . TGTGCCAGCAGCCCGCCAAATCAGCCCCAGCATTTT CASSPPNQPQHF
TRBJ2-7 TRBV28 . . TGTGCCAGCAGTGCAACCCGGTGGGGCATAACCTCCTACGAGCAGTACTTC CASSATRWGITSYEQYF